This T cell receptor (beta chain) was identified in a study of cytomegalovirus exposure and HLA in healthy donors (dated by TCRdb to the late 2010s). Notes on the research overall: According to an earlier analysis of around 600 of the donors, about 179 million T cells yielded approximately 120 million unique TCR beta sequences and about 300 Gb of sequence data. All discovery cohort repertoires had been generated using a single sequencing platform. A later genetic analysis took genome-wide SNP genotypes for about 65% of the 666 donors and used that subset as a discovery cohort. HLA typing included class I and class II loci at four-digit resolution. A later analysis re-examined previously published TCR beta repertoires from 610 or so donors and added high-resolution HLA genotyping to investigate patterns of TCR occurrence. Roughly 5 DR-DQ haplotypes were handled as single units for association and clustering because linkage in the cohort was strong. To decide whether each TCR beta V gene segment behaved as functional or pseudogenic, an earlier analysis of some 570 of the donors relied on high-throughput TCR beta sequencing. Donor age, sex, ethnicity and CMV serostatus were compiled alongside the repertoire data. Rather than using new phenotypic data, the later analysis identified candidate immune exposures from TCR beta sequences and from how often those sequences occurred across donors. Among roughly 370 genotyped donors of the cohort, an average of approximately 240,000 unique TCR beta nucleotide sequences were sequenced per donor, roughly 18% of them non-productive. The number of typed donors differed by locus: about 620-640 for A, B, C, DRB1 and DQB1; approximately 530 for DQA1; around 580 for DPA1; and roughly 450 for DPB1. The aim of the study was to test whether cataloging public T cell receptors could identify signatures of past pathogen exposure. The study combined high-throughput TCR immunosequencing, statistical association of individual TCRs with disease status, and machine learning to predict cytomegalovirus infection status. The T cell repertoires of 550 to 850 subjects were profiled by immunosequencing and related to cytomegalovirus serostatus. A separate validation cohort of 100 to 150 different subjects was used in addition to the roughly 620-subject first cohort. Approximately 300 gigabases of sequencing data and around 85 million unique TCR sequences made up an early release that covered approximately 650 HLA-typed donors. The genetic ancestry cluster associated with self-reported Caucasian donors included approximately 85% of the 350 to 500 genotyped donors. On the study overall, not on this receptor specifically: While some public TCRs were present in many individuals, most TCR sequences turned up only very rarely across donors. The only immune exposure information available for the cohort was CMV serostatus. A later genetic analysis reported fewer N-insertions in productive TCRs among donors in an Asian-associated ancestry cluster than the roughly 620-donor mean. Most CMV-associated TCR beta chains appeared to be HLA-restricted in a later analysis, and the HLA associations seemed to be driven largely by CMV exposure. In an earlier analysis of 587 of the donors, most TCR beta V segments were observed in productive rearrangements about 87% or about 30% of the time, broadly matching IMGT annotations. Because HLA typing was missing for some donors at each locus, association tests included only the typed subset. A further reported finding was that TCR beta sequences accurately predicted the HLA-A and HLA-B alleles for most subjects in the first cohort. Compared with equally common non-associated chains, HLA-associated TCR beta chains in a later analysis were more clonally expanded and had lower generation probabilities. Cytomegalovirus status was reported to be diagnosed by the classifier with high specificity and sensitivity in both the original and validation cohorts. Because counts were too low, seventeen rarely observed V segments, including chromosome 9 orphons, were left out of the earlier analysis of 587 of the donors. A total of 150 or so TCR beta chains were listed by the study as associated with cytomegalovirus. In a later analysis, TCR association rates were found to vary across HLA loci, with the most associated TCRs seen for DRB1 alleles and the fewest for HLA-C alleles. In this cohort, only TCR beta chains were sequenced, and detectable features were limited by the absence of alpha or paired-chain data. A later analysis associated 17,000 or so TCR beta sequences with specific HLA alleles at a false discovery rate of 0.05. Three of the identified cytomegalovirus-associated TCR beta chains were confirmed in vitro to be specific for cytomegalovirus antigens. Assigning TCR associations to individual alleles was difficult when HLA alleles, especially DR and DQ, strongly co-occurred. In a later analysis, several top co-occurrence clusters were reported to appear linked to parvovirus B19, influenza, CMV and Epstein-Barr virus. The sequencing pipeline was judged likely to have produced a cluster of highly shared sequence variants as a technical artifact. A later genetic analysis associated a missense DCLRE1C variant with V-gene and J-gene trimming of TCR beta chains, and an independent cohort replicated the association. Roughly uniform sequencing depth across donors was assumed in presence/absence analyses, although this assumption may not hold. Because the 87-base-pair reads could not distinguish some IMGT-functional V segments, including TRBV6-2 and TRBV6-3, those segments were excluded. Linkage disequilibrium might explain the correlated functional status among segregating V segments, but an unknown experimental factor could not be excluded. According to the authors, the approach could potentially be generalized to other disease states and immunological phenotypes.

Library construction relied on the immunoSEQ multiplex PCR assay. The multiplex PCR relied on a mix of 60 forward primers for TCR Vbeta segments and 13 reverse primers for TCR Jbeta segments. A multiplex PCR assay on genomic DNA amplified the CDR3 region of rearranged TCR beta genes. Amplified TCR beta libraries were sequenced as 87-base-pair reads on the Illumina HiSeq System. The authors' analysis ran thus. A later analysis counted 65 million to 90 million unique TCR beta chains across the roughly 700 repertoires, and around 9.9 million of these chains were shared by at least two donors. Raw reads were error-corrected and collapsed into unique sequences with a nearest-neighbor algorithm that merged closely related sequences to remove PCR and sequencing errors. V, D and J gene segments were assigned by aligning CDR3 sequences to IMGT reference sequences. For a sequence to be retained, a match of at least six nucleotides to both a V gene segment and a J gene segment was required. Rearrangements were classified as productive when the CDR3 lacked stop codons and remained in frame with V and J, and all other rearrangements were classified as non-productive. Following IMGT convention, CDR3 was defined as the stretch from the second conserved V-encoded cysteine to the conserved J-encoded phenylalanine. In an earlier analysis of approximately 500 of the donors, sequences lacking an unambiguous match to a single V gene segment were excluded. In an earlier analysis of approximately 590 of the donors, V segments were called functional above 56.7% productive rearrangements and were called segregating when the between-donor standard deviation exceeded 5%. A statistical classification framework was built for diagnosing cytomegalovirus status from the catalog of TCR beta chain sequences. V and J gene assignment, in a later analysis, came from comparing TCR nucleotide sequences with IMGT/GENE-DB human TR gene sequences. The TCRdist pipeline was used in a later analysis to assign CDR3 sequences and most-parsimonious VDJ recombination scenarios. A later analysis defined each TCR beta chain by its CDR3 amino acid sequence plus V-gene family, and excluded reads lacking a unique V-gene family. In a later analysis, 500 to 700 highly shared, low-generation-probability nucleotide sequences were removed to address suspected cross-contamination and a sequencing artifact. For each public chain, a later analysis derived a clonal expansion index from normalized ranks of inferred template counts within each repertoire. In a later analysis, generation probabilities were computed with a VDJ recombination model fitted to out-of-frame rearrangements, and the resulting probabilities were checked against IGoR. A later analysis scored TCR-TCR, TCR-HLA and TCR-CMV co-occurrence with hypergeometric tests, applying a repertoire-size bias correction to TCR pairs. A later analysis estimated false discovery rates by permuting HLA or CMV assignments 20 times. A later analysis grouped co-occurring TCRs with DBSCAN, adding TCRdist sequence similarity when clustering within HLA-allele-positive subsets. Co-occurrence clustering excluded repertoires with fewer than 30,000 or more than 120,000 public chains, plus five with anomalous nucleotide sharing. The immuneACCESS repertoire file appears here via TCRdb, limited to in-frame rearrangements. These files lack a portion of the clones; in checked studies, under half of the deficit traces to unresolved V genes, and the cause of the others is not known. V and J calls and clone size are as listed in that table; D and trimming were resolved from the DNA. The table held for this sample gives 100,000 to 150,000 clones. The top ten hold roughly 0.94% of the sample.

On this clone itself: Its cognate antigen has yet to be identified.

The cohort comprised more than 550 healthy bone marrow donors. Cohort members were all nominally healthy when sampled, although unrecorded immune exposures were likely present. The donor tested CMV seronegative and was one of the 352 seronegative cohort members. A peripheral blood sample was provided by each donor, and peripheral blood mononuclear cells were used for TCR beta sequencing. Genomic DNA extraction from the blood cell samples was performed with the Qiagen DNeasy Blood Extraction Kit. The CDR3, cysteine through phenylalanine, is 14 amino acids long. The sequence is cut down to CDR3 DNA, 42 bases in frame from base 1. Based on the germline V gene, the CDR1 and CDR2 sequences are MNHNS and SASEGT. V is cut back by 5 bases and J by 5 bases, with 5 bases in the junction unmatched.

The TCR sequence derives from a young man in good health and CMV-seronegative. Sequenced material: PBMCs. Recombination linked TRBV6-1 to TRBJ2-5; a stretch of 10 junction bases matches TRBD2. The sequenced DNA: TGTGCCAGCAGTCGACAGCGGGAGGGTGAGACCCAGTACTTC. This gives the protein CASSRQREGETQYF.